This TCR beta chain was retrieved from a study of early T cells in non-severe SARS-CoV-2 infection. Study summary: It was bulk RNA from unsorted whole blood that was sequenced, and the chains were unpaired.

Individual cDNA molecules were tagged with unique molecular identifiers. TCRdb used MiXCR to reprocess the 5' RACE reads, holding one entry per CDR3 protein. The table includes 75,000 to 100,000 distinct CDR3 sequences, 15% detected once. This clonotype was counted ten times or more. Its specificity is unknown. Overall study findings and caveats: Sequences matched to VDJdb favored anti-spike CD8 responses, while private and CD4 specificities were missed.

V dropped 3 bases and J dropped 5; count of bases not matched to a gene: 12. The germline CDR1 and CDR2 sequences are SGHTA and FQGTGA. The CDR3 contains 16 residues. The V gene is TRBV7-3, the J gene TRBJ1-1; TRBD1 matches at 7 bases. Sequenced sample: whole blood. The source of this sequence is an adult who was a healthcare worker with PCR-confirmed SARS-CoV-2 infection or an uninfected control (not recorded which). The CDR3 bases are TGTGCCAGCAGCTTTTCCCACACTCCAGGGGGGACTGAAGCTTTCTTT. Protein: CASSFSHTPGGTEAFF.